The 2 T cell receptor beta chains presented below share a single source sample, sequenced in a study of blood T cell repertoires in COVID-19. Repertoires were generated with immunoSEQ multiplex PCR, while TCRdb's copy carries only in-frame clones and drops some. Among a few hundred thousand clones, 70% to 90% were seen once, and the ten largest hold roughly 3.1%. The specimen sequenced was peripheral blood. Source of these receptors: a man in his late teens or twenties with active or convalescent COVID-19.

V is TRBV5-1 and J is TRBJ2-1; TRBD1 aligns across 8 bases. This CDR3 spans 15 amino acids. Germline V gene sequence: CDR1 SGHRS, CDR2 YFSETQ. Unmatched junction bases numbered 6, after V lost 0 bases and J lost 7 bases. The CDR3, as DNA: TGCGCCAGCAGCTTGGGCTCAGGGGGCGTTAATGAGCAGTTCTTC. Translated: CASSLGSGGVNEQFF.

This sequence joins TRBV7-2 and TRBJ2-7; no clear D gene. Germline values: CDR1 SGHTA, CDR2 FQGNSA. The CDR3 is 14 amino acids. With 5 bases removed from V and 3 bases from J, the gap between germline ends came to 14 bases. DNA for the CDR3: TGTGCCAGCAGCGCGTCCCCCGGTATCTACGAGCAGTACTTC. Its protein product is CASSASPGIYEQYF.